Shown below are 24 T cell receptor beta chains from a single sample sequenced in a study of blood T cell repertoires in COVID-19. Measured with immunoSEQ multiplex PCR; TCRdb has only the in-frame clones, and not every one. The sample has about 210,000 clones, 81% seen once. Sequenced sample: PBMCs or T cells enriched from blood (not recorded which). The origin of the receptors is a woman aged 45-65 years with acute COVID-19.

This clone has a handful of counts. The sample carries other DNA sequences with the same CDR3. The chain couples TRBV18 to TRBJ1-1, with D perhaps TRBD1 (6 bases). Per the germline V gene, CDR1 is KGHSH and CDR2 is LQKENI. Trimming took off 3 bases at V and 1 base at J, with 9 bases between the two ends. This CDR3 contains 14 residues. In DNA form, the CDR3 reads TGTGCCAGCTCACCTGACAGGAAGAACACTGAAGCTTTCTTT. This gives the protein CASSPDRKNTEAFF. Drawing the rest from reference TRBV18 and TRBJ1-1, the complete variable domain is NAGVMQNPRHLVRRRGQEARLRCSPMKGHSHVYWYRQLPEEGLKFMVYLQKENIIDESGMPKERFSAEFPKEGPSILRIQQVVRGDSAAYFCASSPDRKNTEAFFGQGTRLTVV.

The J gene is TRBJ1-2, the V gene TRBV4-1; D is ambiguous. The CDR3 totals 16 residues. Germline CDR1 is MGHRA and CDR2 is YSYEKL. Trimming took 0 bases from V and 4 from J, leaving 15 bases between them. The CDR3 DNA reads as TGCGCCAGCAGCCAAGAGATTGGTAGGAGCTCCTATGGCTACACCTTC. Encoded protein: CASSQEIGRSSYGYTF.

The J gene is TRBJ1-2, the V gene TRBV18; TRBD1 might be the D (6 bases). CDR1 and CDR2 (germline): KGHSH, LQKENI. Trimming left V 6 bases short and J 3 bases short, with 14 bases between. There are 14 residues in the CDR3. In DNA form, the CDR3 reads TGTGCCAGCTCGTCCGGGACAAGACACTATGGCTACACCTTC. This translates into CASSSGTRHYGYTF.

This clone was seen a handful of times. The rearrangement links TRBV7-2 to TRBJ2-3, with TRBD1 as a possible D gene (5 bases). V lost 1 base to trimming and J lost 1 base, with 12 bases between them. Germline CDR1 is SGHTA and CDR2 is FQGNSA. The CDR3 extends over 16 amino acids. DNA for the CDR3: TGTGCCAGCAGCTTAGAACACAGGCGACGCACAGATACGCAGTATTTT. It specifies CASSLEHRRRTDTQYF.

This clone was observed a few times. The chain uses TRBV28 and TRBJ2-2; 7 positions agree with TRBD2. V dropped 6 bases and J dropped 4; count of bases not matched to a gene: 8. The length of the CDR3 is 15 residues. The germline gives CDR1 MDHEN, CDR2 SYDVKM. The CDR3 here is CASSLMAGVTGELFF. CDR3 nucleotides: TGTGCCAGCAGCCTTATGGCGGGGGTCACCGGGGAGCTGTTTTTT.

The chain uses TRBV7-9 and TRBJ2-7, with D maybe TRBD1 (6 bases). The CDR3 runs to 17 residues. Germline-derived CDR1 and CDR2 are SEHNR and FQNEAQ (reference sequence). Trimming took 0 bases from V and 6 from J, leaving 21 bases between them. The CDR3 region has the DNA TGTGCCAGCAGCTTAGCGAGCGGAACGGCAGGGGTTCGCGAGCAGTACTTC. It translates to CASSLASGTAGVREQYF.

The genes are TRBV28 and TRBJ1-2; 8 bases fit TRBD1. In germline, CDR1 is MDHEN, CDR2 SYDVKM. The CDR3 length is 13 residues. With 2 bases clipped from V and 8 bases from J, the junction kept 4 bases outside the gene matches. For the CDR3, the DNA is TGTGCCAGCAGTTTAGCAGGGGGCAGAGGCTACACCTTC. This sequence encodes CASSLAGGRGYTF.

The chain uses TRBV18 and TRBJ1-1; D is uncertain. The germline CDR1 and CDR2 sequences are KGHSH and LQKENI. Trimming took off 0 bases at V and 1 base at J, with 6 bases between the two ends. This CDR3 is built from 14 residues. The CDR3 is CASSPPRGNTEAFF. The CDR3 region has the DNA TGTGCCAGCTCACCACCGCGCGGGAACACTGAAGCTTTCTTT.

The rearrangement joins TRBV9 to TRBJ2-7, with a possible D match to TRBD1 (5 bases). V lost 5 bases, J lost 4 bases, and 19 bases lay in between. Germline values: CDR1 SGDLS, CDR2 YYNGEE. The CDR3 runs 15 residues. CDR3 bases: TGTGCCAGCAGTCGAACCGAAGGGGCCAGGTACGAGCAGTACTTC. As protein: CASSRTEGARYEQYF. Using reference TRBV9 and TRBJ2-7 for the parts outside the CDR3, the full variable domain is DSGVTQTPKHLITATGQRVTLRCSPRSGDLSVYWYQQSLDQGLQFLIQYYNGEERAKGNILERFSAQQFPDLHSELNLSSLELGDSALYFCASSRTEGARYEQYFGPGTRLTVT.

This chain joins TRBV29-1 and TRBJ2-2, with D unclear. The CDR3 covers 14 residues. The V end was cut by 1 base, the J end by 0 bases, with 6 bases between. Germline V CDR1 and CDR2: SQVTM, ANQGSEA. DNA of the CDR3: TGCAGCGTTGAAGGCCGGGCGAACACCGGGGAGCTGTTTTTT. Translating gives CSVEGRANTGELFF.

The rearrangement uses TRBV28 and TRBJ2-2; D ambiguous. V lost 7 bases and J 0 bases, leaving 12 bases between the germline ends. From germline, CDR1 is MDHEN and CDR2 SYDVKM. The CDR3 runs 15 residues. The CDR3 is CASTGLLANTGELFF. The CDR3 nucleotides are TGTGCCAGCACCGGTCTCCTTGCGAACACCGGGGAGCTGTTTTTT.

This clone came up a few times. The chain links TRBV5-1 to TRBJ1-6; 7 bases fit TRBD1. V dropped 5 bases and J dropped 0; count of bases not matched to a gene: 8. The CDR3 runs 17 residues. The V gene's germline CDR1 is SGHRS and CDR2 YFSETQ. The CDR3 bases are TGCGCCAGCAGGATAGGGACAGCTAGCTCCTATAATTCACCCCTCCACTTT. Amino acids: CASRIGTASSYNSPLHF.

V is TRBV27 and J is TRBJ1-4, with D perhaps TRBD1 (6 bases). This CDR3 comprises 15 residues. Trimming removed 1 base at V and 3 bases at J, with 9 bases between. Germline V CDR1 and CDR2: MNHEY, SMNVEV (reference sequence). This chain's CDR3 is CASSLFRTANEKLFF. CDR3 DNA: TGTGCCAGCAGTTTATTTCGGACAGCTAATGAAAAACTGTTTTTT. The whole variable domain, remainder taken from reference TRBV27 and TRBJ1-4, is EAQVTQNPRYLITVTGKKLTVTCSQNMNHEYMSWYRQDPGLGLRQIYYSMNVEVTDKGDVPEGYKVSRKEKRNFPLILESPSPNQTSLYFCASSLFRTANEKLFFGSGTQLSVL.

This clone has only a few counts. V is TRBV7-8 and J is TRBJ2-2, with D perhaps TRBD2 (5 bases). The CDR3 loop spans 12 amino acids. Looked up from germline, CDR1 is SGHVS and CDR2 is FQNEAQ. The V end was cut by 8 bases, the J end by 4 bases, with 8 bases between. The CDR3 nucleotides are TGTGCCAGCGGGGAGATCACCGGGGAGCTGTTTTTT. Translating gives CASGEITGELFF. The whole variable domain, filled in from reference TRBV7-8 and TRBJ2-2, reads GAGVSQSPRYKVAKRGQDVALRCDPISGHVSLFWYQQALGQGPEFLTYFQNEAQLDKSGLPSDRFFAERPEGSVSTLKIQRTQQEDSAVYLCASGEITGELFFGEGSRLTVL.

V and J are TRBV4-1 and TRBJ2-2; TRBD1 might be the D (5 bases). Germline CDR1 reads MGHRA; CDR2 reads YSYEKL. V shed 4 bases and J shed 1 base, with 16 bases lying between them. CDR3 length: 17 residues. CDR3 residues: CASSRLTDRQNTGELFF. CDR3 DNA: TGCGCCAGCAGCCGCTTGACCGACAGACAGAACACCGGGGAGCTGTTTTTT.

This clone was observed a single time. The gene calls are TRBV18 and TRBJ2-5, with 7 bases that match TRBD1. This CDR3 region has 15 residues. V was clipped by 1 base and J by 1 base; unmatched bases: 3. The germline gives CDR1 KGHSH, CDR2 LQKENI. The CDR3 nucleotides read TGTGCCAGCTCACCACAAAGGGACAGCCAAGAGACCCAGTACTTC. It codes for CASSPQRDSQETQYF.

The J gene is TRBJ1-2, the V gene TRBV2; 7 nucleotides agree with TRBD1. Germline V lookup: CDR1 SNHLY, CDR2 FYNNEI. V shed 6 bases, J shed 4 bases, and the junction held 8 bases outside the gene matches. The CDR3 covers 14 residues. CDR3 region: CASSETGQPYGYTF. The CDR3 bases are TGTGCCAGCAGCGAGACAGGGCAACCCTATGGCTACACCTTC.

J is TRBJ2-5 and V is TRBV5-1; 13 nucleotides line up with TRBD2. This CDR3 region has 19 residues. V was clipped by 4 bases and J by 1 base; unmatched bases: 13. The germline V gene has CDR1 SGHRS and CDR2 YFSETQ. CDR3 DNA sequence: TGCGCCAGCAGCCAATTCGAGACTAGCGGGGGGCCCCTCCAAGAGACCCAGTACTTC. Amino acid sequence: CASSQFETSGGPLQETQYF.

V gene TRBV7-2 combines with J gene TRBJ2-1; a possible D gene is TRBD2 (5 bases). Deletions cut 5 bases from V and 5 bases from J, with 13 bases between. The germline CDR1 and CDR2 sequences are SGHTA and FQGNSA. This CDR3 spans 14 amino acids. This CDR3 is CASSRTLGNNEQFF. In nucleotides, the CDR3 is TGTGCCAGCAGCCGTACACTAGGTAACAATGAGCAGTTCTTC.

In its sample, this clone ranks as medium-sized. This sequence joins TRBV4-2 and TRBJ1-2; D not resolved. Germline CDR1 is LGHNA and CDR2 is YNFKEQ. V lost 0 bases, J lost 4 bases, and 9 bases lay in between. This CDR3 has 14 amino acids. The CDR3 bases are TGTGCCAGCAGCCAAGAGACACAGACCTATGGCTACACCTTC. This gives the protein CASSQETQTYGYTF.

To note about this clone: At the DNA level, this CDR3 is encoded by other sequences in the same sample as well. This rearrangement joins TRBV3-1 (or the pseudogene TRBV3-2) to TRBJ1-1; D gene unclear. Germline V gene sequence: CDR1 LGHDT, CDR2 YNNKEL (reference sequence). CDR3 length: 14 amino acids. The V end lost 0 bases, the J end lost 2 bases, and 7 bases lay between the germline ends. The CDR3 region is CASSQDSGNTEAFF. CDR3 DNA: TGTGCCAGCAGCCAAGATTCCGGTAACACTGAAGCTTTCTTT.

This chain connects TRBV19 to TRBJ2-5, with TRBD1 identical over 7 bases. Germline CDR1 reads LNHDA; CDR2 reads SQIVND (reference sequence). The CDR3 spans 15 residues. V lost 5 bases, J lost 5 bases, and 11 bases stayed unmatched. CDR3 bases: TGTGCCAGTAGTCCACTCGAGGGGGCGGGCGAGACCCAGTACTTC. Residues: CASSPLEGAGETQYF.

V usage is TRBV7-2 and J usage is TRBJ1-1; D gene uncertain. The CDR3 runs to 14 residues. The V end lost 5 bases, the J end lost 9 bases, and 19 bases lay between the germline ends. Per the germline V gene, CDR1 is SGHTA and CDR2 is FQGNSA. For the CDR3, the DNA is TGTGCCAGCAGCCCCGAGGGATGGGCTACTAAAGCTTTCTTT. This encodes CASSPEGWATKAFF.

The chain combines TRBV4-3 with TRBJ2-7, with D uncertain. This CDR3 spans 13 amino acids. The V and J ends lost 4 bases and 3 bases respectively, with 10 bases between them. Germline assignment: CDR1 LGHNA and CDR2 YSLEER. The CDR3 DNA follows: TGCGCCAGCAGCCTCTCGACTGGCTACGAGCAGTACTTC. Residues: CASSLSTGYEQYF.